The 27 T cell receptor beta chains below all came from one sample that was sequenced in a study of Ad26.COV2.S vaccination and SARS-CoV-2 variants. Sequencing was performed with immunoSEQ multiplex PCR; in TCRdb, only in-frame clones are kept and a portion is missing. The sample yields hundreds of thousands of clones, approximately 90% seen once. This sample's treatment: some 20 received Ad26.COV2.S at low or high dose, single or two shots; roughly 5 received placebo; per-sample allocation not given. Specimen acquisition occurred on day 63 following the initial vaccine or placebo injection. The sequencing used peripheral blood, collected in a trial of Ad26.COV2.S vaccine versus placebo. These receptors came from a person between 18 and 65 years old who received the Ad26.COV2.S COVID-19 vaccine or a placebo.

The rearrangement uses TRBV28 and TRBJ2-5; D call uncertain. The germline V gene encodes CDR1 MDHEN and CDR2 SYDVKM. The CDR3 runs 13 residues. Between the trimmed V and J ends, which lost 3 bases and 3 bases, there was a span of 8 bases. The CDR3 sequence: CASSFNVEETQYF. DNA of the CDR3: TGTGCCAGCAGTTTCAACGTGGAAGAGACCCAGTACTTC.

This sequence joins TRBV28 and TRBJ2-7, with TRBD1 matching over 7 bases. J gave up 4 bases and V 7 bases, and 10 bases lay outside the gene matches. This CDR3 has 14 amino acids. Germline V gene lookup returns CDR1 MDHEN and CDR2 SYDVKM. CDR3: CASTSLGGGYEQYF. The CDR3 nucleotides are TGTGCCAGCACCTCCCTAGGGGGCGGGTACGAGCAGTACTTC. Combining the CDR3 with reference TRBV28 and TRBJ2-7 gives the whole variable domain DVKVTQSSRYLVKRTGEKVFLECVQDMDHENMFWYRQDPGLGLRLIYFSYDVKMKEKGDIPEGYSVSREKKERFSLILESASTNQTSMYLCASTSLGGGYEQYFGPGTRLTVT.

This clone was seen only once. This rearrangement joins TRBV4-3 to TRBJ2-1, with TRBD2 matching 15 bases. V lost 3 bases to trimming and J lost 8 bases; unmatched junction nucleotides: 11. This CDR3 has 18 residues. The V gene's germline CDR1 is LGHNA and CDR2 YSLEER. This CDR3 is CASSHRWTSGGEGYEQFF. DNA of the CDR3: TGCGCCAGCAGCCATAGATGGACTAGCGGGGGGGAGGGCTATGAGCAGTTCTTC.

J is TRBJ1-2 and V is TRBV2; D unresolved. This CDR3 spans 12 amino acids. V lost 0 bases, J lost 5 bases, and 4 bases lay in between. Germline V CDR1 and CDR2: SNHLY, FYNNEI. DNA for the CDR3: TGTGCCAGCAGTGAAGCAGGGTATGGCTACACCTTC. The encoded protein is CASSEAGYGYTF.

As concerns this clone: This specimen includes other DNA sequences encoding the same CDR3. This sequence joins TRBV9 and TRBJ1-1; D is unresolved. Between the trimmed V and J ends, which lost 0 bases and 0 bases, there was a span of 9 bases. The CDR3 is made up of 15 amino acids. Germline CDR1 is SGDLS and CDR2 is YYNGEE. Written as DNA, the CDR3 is TGTGCCAGCAGCGTAGCAGGCGACCTGAACACTGAAGCTTTCTTT. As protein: CASSVAGDLNTEAFF.

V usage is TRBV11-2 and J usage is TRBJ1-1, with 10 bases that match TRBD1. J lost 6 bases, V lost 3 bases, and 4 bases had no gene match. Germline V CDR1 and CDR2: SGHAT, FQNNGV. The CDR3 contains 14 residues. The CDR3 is CASSLDRGNPEAFF. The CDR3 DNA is TGTGCCAGCAGCTTGGACAGGGGGAATCCTGAAGCTTTCTTT.

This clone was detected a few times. For the CDR3, the DNA is TGTGCCATCAGTCCTTTGGGAGCTAACTATGGCTACACCTTC. It is translated as CAISPLGANYGYTF. The genes are TRBV10-3 and TRBJ1-2; D unclear. This CDR3 region has 14 residues. V was clipped by 5 bases and J by 0 bases, with 10 bases between them. The germline CDR1 and CDR2 sequences are ENHRY and SYGVKD.

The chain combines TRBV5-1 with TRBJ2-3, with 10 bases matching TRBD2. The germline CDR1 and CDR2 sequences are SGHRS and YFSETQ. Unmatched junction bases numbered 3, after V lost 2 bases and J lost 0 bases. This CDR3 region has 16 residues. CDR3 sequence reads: CASSLTSGTSTDTQYF. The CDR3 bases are TGCGCCAGCAGCTTAACTAGCGGGACTAGCACAGATACGCAGTATTTT.

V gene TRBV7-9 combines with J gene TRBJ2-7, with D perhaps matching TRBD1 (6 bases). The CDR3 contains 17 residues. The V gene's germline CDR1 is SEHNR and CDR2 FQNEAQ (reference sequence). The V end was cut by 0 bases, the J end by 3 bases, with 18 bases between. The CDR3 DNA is TGTGCCAGCAGCTTAGCGCCCGTAACAGGGAACGACTACGAGCAGTACTTC. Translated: CASSLAPVTGNDYEQYF.

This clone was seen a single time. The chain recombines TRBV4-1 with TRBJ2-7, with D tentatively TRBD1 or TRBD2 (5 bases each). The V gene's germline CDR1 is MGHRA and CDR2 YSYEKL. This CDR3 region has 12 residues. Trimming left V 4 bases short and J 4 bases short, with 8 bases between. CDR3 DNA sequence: TGCGCCAGCAGCCCTGGGGGTTACGAGCAGTACTTC. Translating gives CASSPGGYEQYF.

CDR3 DNA: TGTGCCAGCAGTGAACTCTCCGTTTCTAGCACAGATACGCAGTATTTT. It encodes CASSELSVSSTDTQYF. V is TRBV6-1 and J is TRBJ2-3; D call uncertain. V lost 2 bases to trimming and J lost 0 bases, with 12 bases between them. This CDR3 is built from 16 residues. The V gene's germline CDR1 is MNHNS and CDR2 SASEGT.

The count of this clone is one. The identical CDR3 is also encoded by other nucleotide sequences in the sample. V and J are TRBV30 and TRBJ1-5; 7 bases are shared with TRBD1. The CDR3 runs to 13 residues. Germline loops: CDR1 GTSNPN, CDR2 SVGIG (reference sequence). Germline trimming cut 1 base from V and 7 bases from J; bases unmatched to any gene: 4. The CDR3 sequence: CAWSADRDQPQHF. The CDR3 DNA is TGTGCCTGGAGTGCAGACAGGGACCAGCCCCAGCATTTT.

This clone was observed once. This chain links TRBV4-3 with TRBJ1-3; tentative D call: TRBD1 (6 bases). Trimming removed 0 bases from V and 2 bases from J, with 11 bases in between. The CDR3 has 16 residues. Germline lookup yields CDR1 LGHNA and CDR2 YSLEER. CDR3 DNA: TGCGCCAGCAGCCAAGAGGGAACAGGGACTGGAAACACCATATATTTT. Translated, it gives CASSQEGTGTGNTIYF.

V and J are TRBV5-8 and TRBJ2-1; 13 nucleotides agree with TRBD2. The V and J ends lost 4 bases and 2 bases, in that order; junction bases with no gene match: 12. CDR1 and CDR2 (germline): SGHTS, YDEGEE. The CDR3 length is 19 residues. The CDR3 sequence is CASSRGGLAGDRTYNEQFF. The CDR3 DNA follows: TGTGCCAGCAGCCGAGGAGGACTAGCGGGAGACCGGACCTACAATGAGCAGTTCTTC. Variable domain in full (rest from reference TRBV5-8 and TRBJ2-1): EAGVTQSPTHLIKTRGQQATLRCSPISGHTSVYWYQQALGLGLQFLLWYDEGEERNRGNFPPRFSGRQFPNYSSELNVNALELEDSALYLCASSRGGLAGDRTYNEQFFGPGTRLTVL.

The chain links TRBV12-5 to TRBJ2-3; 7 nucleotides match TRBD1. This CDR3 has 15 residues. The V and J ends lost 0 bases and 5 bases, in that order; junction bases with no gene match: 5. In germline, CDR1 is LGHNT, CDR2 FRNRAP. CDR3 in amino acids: CASGLVQAGGDTQYF. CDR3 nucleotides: TGTGCTAGTGGTTTGGTACAGGCAGGGGGAGATACGCAGTATTTT.

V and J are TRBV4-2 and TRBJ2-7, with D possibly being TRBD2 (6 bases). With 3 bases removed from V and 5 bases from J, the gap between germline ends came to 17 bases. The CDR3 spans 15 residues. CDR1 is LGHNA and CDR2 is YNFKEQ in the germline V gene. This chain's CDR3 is CASSQLEGRPNEQYF. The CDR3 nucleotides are TGTGCCAGCAGCCAGTTGGAGGGAAGGCCGAACGAGCAGTACTTC.

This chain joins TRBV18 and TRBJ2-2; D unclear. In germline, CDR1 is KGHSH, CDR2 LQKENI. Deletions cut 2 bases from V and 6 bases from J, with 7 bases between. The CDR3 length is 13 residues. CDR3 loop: CASSPGSSGELFF. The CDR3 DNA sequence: TGTGCCAGCTCACCAGGGTCTTCCGGGGAGCTGTTTTTT.

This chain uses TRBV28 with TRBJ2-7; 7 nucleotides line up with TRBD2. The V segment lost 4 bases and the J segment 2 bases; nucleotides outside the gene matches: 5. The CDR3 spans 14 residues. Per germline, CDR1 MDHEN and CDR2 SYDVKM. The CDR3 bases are TGTGCCAGCAGTTCCGGGACTATTGCCTACGAGCAGTACTTC. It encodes CASSSGTIAYEQYF.

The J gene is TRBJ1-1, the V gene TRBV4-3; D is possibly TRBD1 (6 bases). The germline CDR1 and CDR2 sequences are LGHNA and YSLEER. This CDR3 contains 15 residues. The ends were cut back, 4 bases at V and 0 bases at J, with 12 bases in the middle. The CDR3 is CASSPQGFVNTEAFF. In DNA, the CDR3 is TGCGCCAGCAGCCCCCAGGGGTTTGTGAACACTGAAGCTTTCTTT.

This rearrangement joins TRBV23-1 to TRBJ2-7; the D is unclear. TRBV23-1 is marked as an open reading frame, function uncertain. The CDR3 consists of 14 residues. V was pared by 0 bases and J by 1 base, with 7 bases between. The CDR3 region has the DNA TGCGCCAGCAGTCAATCCGGCTGGTCCTACGAGCAGTACTTC. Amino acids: CASSQSGWSYEQYF.

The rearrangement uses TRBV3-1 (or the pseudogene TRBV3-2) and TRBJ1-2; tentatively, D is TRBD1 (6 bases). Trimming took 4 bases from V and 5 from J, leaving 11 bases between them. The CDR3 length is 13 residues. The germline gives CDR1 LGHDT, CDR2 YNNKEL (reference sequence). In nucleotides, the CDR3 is TGTGCCAGCAGCCCGGGGGCAGTTTATGGCTACACCTTC. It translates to CASSPGAVYGYTF.

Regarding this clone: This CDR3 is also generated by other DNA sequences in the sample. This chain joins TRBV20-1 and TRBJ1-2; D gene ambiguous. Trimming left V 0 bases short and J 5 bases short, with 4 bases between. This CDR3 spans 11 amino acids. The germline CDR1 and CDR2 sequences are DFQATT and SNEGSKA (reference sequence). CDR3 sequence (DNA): TGCAGTGCTAGAGATGGGTATGGCTACACCTTC. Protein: CSARDGYGYTF.

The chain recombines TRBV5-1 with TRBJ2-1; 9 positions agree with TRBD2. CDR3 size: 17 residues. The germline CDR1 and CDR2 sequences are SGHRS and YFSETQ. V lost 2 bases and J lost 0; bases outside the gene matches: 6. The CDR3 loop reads CASSLGASGVSYNEQFF. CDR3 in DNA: TGCGCCAGCAGCTTAGGGGCTAGCGGGGTCTCCTACAATGAGCAGTTCTTC.

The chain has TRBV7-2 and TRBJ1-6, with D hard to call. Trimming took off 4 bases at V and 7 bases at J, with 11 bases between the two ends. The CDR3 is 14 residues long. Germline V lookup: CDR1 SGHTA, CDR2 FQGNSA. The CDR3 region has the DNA TGTGCCAGCAGCTCCCAACCGGGGAATTCACCCCTCCACTTT. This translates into CASSSQPGNSPLHF.

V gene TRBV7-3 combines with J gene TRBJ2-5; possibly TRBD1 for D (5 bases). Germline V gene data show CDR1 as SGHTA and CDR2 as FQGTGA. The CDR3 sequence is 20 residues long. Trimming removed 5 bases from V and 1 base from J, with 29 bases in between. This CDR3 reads CASSSLKSGHRYLVQETQYF. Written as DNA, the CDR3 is TGTGCCAGCAGCAGCCTTAAGTCTGGACACCGTTACTTAGTCCAAGAGACCCAGTACTTC. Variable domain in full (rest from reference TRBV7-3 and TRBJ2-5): GAGVSQTPSNKVTEKGKYVELRCDPISGHTALYWYRQSLGQGPEFLIYFQGTGAADDSGLPNDRFFAVRPEGSVSTLKIQRTERGDSAVYLCASSSLKSGHRYLVQETQYFGPGTRLLVL.

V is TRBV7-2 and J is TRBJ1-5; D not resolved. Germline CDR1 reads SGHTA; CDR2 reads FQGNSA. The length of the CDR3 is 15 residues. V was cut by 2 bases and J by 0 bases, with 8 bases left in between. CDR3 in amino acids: CASSLHEGSNQPQHF. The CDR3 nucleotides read TGTGCCAGCAGCTTACACGAAGGTAGCAATCAGCCCCAGCATTTT.

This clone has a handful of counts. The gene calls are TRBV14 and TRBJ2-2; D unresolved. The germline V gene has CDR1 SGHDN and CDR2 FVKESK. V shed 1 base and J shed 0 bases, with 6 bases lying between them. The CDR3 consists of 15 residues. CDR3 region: CASSQGLPNTGELFF. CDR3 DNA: TGTGCCAGCAGCCAAGGTCTCCCGAACACCGGGGAGCTGTTTTTT. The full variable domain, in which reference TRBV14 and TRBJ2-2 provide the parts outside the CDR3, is EAGVTQFPSHSVIEKGQTVTLRCDPISGHDNLYWYRRVMGKEIKFLLHFVKESKQDESGMPNNRFLAERTGGTYSTLKVQPAELEDSGVYFCASSQGLPNTGELFFGEGSRLTVL.